This T cell receptor beta chain derives from a study of T cell responses to AZD1222 COVID-19 vaccine. Sequencing used immunoSEQ multiplex PCR; TCRdb keeps in-frame clones, though not all of them. The table shows roughly 150,000 clones, with more than 85% occurring only once. The CDR3 loop spans 13 amino acids. CDR1 is MNHEY and CDR2 is SVGAGI in the germline V gene. V lost 6 bases to trimming and J lost 8 bases; unmatched junction nucleotides: 5. This clone was seen just once. The clonotype comes from an adult in good health. The J gene is TRBJ1-4, the V gene TRBV6-5, with TRBD1 matching over 8 bases. Source: peripheral blood, taken on day 0 of AZD1222 vaccination. The CDR3 reads CASRGQAGEKLFF. In nucleotides, the CDR3 is TGTGCCAGCAGGGGACAGGCGGGAGAAAAACTGTTTTTT.